These 29 T cell receptor beta chains were sequenced from one sample in a study of tumor and adjacent non-tumor tissue in lung cancer. TCRbeta libraries were built with three rounds of nested PCR, modified from ARM-PCR. TCRdb itself ran the multiplex PCR reads through MiXCR, one entry per CDR3 protein. The table records approximately 130,000 distinct CDR3 sequences, about 66% of them present only once. RNA was extracted from bulk tissue without any cell sorting. Material: lung tumor tissue. The receptor source for this set is a man aged 25-45 years with non-small cell lung cancer.

This clonotype has more than one count but fewer than ten. A much larger clone lies a single base off, so this may be a read error. The chain combines TRBV6-1 with TRBJ1-2; TRBD1 aligns across 9 bases. The V gene's germline CDR1 is MNHNS and CDR2 SASEGT. The CDR3 has 15 residues. V trimming: 4 bases; J trimming: 6 bases; junction bases outside the gene matches: 9. CDR3 DNA: TGTGCCAGCAGTGCCGGGACAGGGCTGTGGAATGGCTACACCTTC. Its translation: CASSAGTGLWNGYTF.

This clonotype was counted at least ten times. The DNA for the CDR3 is TGTGCCAGCAGCCCCAACGGGCGGTCGAACACCGGGGAGCTGTTTTTT. Amino acid sequence: CASSPNGRSNTGELFF. This sequence joins TRBV4-2 and TRBJ2-2; D is unresolved. V was cut by 4 bases and J by 0 bases, with 12 bases left in between. Germline-derived CDR1 and CDR2 are LGHNA and YNFKEQ. This CDR3 has 16 residues.

This clonotype was counted ten times or more. The chain is built from TRBV5-6 and TRBJ2-1; 12 bases line up with TRBD2. The V gene's germline CDR1 is SGHDT and CDR2 YYEEEE. J lost 9 bases, V lost 3 bases, and 10 bases had no gene match. The CDR3 loop spans 16 amino acids. Here the CDR3 reads CASSYPGLAGIGEQFF. Written as DNA, the CDR3 is TGTGCCAGCAGCTACCCCGGACTAGCGGGAATTGGTGAGCAGTTCTTC.

In its sample, this clonotype was seen once. A read error may explain this, as a much larger clone is one base away. The chain carries TRBV13 and TRBJ2-1; D remains ambiguous. Per the germline V gene, CDR1 is PRHDT and CDR2 is FYEKMQ (reference sequence). V lost 10 bases and J lost 7, with 20 bases in between. This CDR3 region has 14 residues. The CDR3 DNA reads TGTGCCACCCTGTTGGACGTAGAGTGGAATGAGCAGTTCTTC. It codes for CATLLDVEWNEQFF. Variable domain in full (rest from reference TRBV13 and TRBJ2-1): AAGVIQSPRHLIKEKRETATLKCYPIPRHDTVYWYQQGPGQDPQFLISFYEKMQSDKGSIPDRFSAQQFSDYHSELNMSSLELGDSALYFCATLLDVEWNEQFFGPGTRLTVL.

For this clonotype: This may be a read error, as it is one base from a much larger clone. This chain uses TRBV10-2 with TRBJ2-7; D tentatively reads TRBD1 or TRBD2 (6 bases each). CDR1 and CDR2 (germline): WSHSY, SAAADI. The CDR3 runs 15 residues. The CDR3 sequence: CASLAGPGGSYDQYF. The CDR3 DNA follows: TGCGCCAGCTTGGCGGGCCCCGGGGGCTCCTACGATCAGTACTTC.

The V call is TRBV11-2, the J call TRBJ2-5; unclear D gene. Germline loops: CDR1 SGHAT, CDR2 FQNNGV. The CDR3 has 15 residues. Trimming removed 1 base from V and 5 bases from J, with 14 bases in between. The CDR3 nucleotides are TGTGCCAGCAGCTTAGTCATTAACAGAGAGGAGACCCAGTACTTC. Encoded protein: CASSLVINREETQYF.

This clonotype was detected ten times or more. The chain employs TRBV20-1 and TRBJ2-7; D gene ambiguous. The CDR3 spans 13 residues. Trimming took 3 bases from V and 2 from J, leaving 11 bases between them. Germline CDR1 DFQATT, CDR2 SNEGSKA (reference sequence). The chain's CDR3 is CSASSAGTYEQYF. The DNA for the CDR3 is TGCAGTGCTAGCAGCGCAGGCACCTACGAGCAGTACTTC.

This clonotype was counted many times. V and J are TRBV4-2 and TRBJ2-5; TRBD2 matches 12 bases. Germline assignment: CDR1 LGHNA and CDR2 YNFKEQ. This CDR3 has 15 residues. With V trimmed by 3 bases and J by 1 base, 0 bases remained unmatched. CDR3 protein: CASSQTSGGQETQYF. The CDR3 DNA follows: TGTGCCAGCAGCCAGACTAGCGGGGGCCAAGAGACCCAGTACTTC.

With regard to this clonotype: Its ends do not fully match the called genes, so a read error is possible. The rearrangement uses TRBV12-3 or TRBV12-4 and TRBJ2-1; 8 bases fit TRBD1. The CDR3 covers 15 residues. The CDR3 reads CASSHPGGGNNEQFF. CDR3 DNA: TGTGCCAGCAGTCACCCAGGGGGCGGGAACAATGAACAGTTCTTC.

Comments on this clonotype: Germline and junction disagree at one end, which may indicate a read error. The chain links TRBV4-1 to TRBJ1-2; D may be TRBD1 (5 bases). The length of the CDR3 is 15 residues. Germline assignment: CDR1 MGHRA and CDR2 YSYEKL. The CDR3 spells CASSRDRGVRAGYSF. The CDR3 nucleotides are TGCGCCAGCAGCCGAGATCGAGGGGTCAGGGCTGGCTACAGCTTC.

Concerning this clonotype: This may be a read error, as it is one base from a much larger clone. This sequence joins TRBV29-1 and TRBJ2-1, with 11 bases matching TRBD2. There are 14 residues in the CDR3. The V gene's germline CDR1 is SQVTM and CDR2 ANQGSEA. CDR3 bases: TGCAGCGTTTTAGCGGGGGGGATCTACAATGAGCAGTCCTTC. It encodes CSVLAGGIYNEQSF.

About this clonotype: At one boundary the junction diverges from the germline segment, which might be a read error. The chain employs TRBV10-2 and TRBJ1-6, with a weak D call TRBD1 (6 bases). This CDR3 is built from 13 residues. Per germline, CDR1 WSHSY and CDR2 SAAADI. The CDR3 loop reads CASSEQGNSPIHF. CDR3 sequence (DNA): TGCGCCAGCAGTGAACAGGGTAATTCACCCATCCACTTT.

This clonotype has ten or more counts. The chain recombines TRBV20-1 with TRBJ2-1, with 8 bases that match TRBD2. V lost 6 bases, J lost 6 bases, and 13 bases stayed unmatched. CDR3 length: 15 amino acids. Per the germline V gene, CDR1 is DFQATT and CDR2 is SNEGSKA (reference sequence). CDR3 region: CSATTGTSRPNEQFF. As DNA, the CDR3 is TGCAGTGCGACAACCGGGACTAGTCGCCCCAATGAGCAGTTCTTC.

This clonotype was seen more than once but under ten times. The chain couples TRBV20-1 to TRBJ2-3, with TRBD2 as a possible D gene (6 bases). CDR1 is DFQATT, CDR2 SNEGSKA, per germline (reference sequence). This CDR3 region has 15 residues. V gave up 1 base and J gave up 2 bases, with 13 bases separating them. The chain's CDR3 is CSARGLVRITDTQYF. The CDR3 coding sequence is TGCAGTGCTAGAGGACTAGTCAGGATCACAGATACGCAGTATTTT.

This clonotype was picked up many times. This chain uses TRBV6-5 with TRBJ2-3; D unclear. Deletions cut 2 bases from V and 6 bases from J, with 9 bases between. CDR3 length equals 13 residues. CDR1 is MNHEY, CDR2 SVGAGI, per germline. The CDR3 DNA is TGTGCCAGCAGTTACGGGAAAGGGGATACGCAGTATTTT. This codes for CASSYGKGDTQYF.

This clonotype was detected many times. The rearrangement joins TRBV20-1 to TRBJ2-3; no definite D call. Between the trimmed V and J ends, which lost 6 bases and 4 bases, there was a span of 8 bases. Germline CDR1 and CDR2: DFQATT and SNEGSKA (reference sequence). The CDR3 is 11 residues long. The CDR3 DNA reads TGCAGTGCGCCCCTTCCAGATACGCAGTATTTT. Amino acids: CSAPLPDTQYF.

Note on this clonotype: An end of the junction differs from the germline gene, which may be a read error. The chain employs TRBV29-1 and TRBJ1-4, with D uncertain. The CDR3 consists of 13 residues. Per germline, CDR1 SQVTM and CDR2 ANQGSEA. CDR3: CSILAATDEKLFF. The CDR3 DNA follows: TGCAGCATCTTGGCTGCAACTGATGAAAAACTGTTTTTT.

The chain employs TRBV9 and TRBJ1-4; tentative D call: TRBD1 (5 bases). This CDR3 contains 15 residues. Between the trimmed V and J ends, which lost 6 bases and 4 bases, there was a span of 16 bases. Germline-derived CDR1 and CDR2 are SGDLS and YYNGEE. The CDR3 here is CASTRSGADNEKLFF. Written as DNA, the CDR3 is TGTGCCAGCACCAGAAGCGGGGCAGATAATGAAAAACTGTTTTTT.

This clonotype was recorded once. This clone may be a read error of a much larger clone one base away. The chain joins TRBV4-3 to TRBJ1-2; D is possibly TRBD1 (6 bases). The CDR3 consists of 16 residues. Looked up from germline, CDR1 is LGHNA and CDR2 is YSLEER. The CDR3 protein is CARSQGRFWTEYGYTF. For the CDR3, the DNA is TGCGCCAGGAGCCAAGGAAGGTTTTGGACAGAATATGGCTACACCTTC.

Only a few counts were recorded for this clonotype. The V call is TRBV30, the J call TRBJ2-6, with 7 bases matching TRBD1. Germline CDR1 is GTSNPN and CDR2 is SVGIG (reference sequence). J lost 0 bases, V lost 2 bases, and 4 bases had no gene match. The CDR3 runs 16 residues. CDR3 DNA: TGTGCCTGGAGTCTTACAGGGGACTCTGGGGCCAACGTCCTGACTTTC. Its translation: CAWSLTGDSGANVLTF.

The V call is TRBV29-1, the J call TRBJ2-5; the D gene is possibly TRBD2 (6 bases). The CDR3 extends over 14 amino acids. The V end was cut by 4 bases, the J end by 5 bases, with 17 bases between. CDR1 is SQVTM and CDR2 is ANQGSEA in the germline V gene. Here the CDR3 reads CSVVSGIRLETQYF. The CDR3 DNA is TGCAGCGTTGTTAGCGGAATACGACTCGAGACCCAGTACTTC.

Concerning this clonotype: Because the CDR3's place on the DNA is in doubt, the DNA is left out and the CDR3 is given as listed by TCRdb. The chain recombines TRBV12-3 or TRBV12-4 with TRBJ2-5; the table's TRBD1 call for D was not verified on the DNA. The CDR3 spans 17 amino acids, including both terminal residues. This chain's CDR3 is CASSFFAAGARQETHYF.

Worth noting for this clonotype: The junction departs from germline at one end; a sequencing error may be responsible. In DNA, the CDR3 is TGCAATGCTAGATTAAGCGGGAGCTCCTACAGTGAGCAGTTCTTC. Amino acid sequence: CNARLSGSSYSEQFF. V usage is TRBV20-1 and J usage is TRBJ2-1; TRBD2 matches 8 bases. Germline-derived CDR1 and CDR2 are DFQATT and SNEGSKA (reference sequence). CDR3 length equals 15 residues.

As concerns this clonotype: An end of the junction does not agree with germline; a read error may underlie this. The chain recombines TRBV4-3 with TRBJ2-1; D is possibly TRBD2 (5 bases). This CDR3 has 15 residues. CDR1 and CDR2 (germline): LGHNA, YSLEER. The CDR3 is CASSPRISVYNEQFF. The CDR3 coding sequence is TGTGCCAGCAGCCCGCGGATTAGCGTCTACAATGAGCAGTTCTTC.

In this sample, this clonotype turned up many times. The chain recombines TRBV20-1 with TRBJ2-3; D may be TRBD2 (5 bases). The CDR3 is made up of 12 amino acids. Germline V gives CDR1 DFQATT, CDR2 SNEGSKA (reference sequence). The germline V and J ends were trimmed by 2 bases and 4 bases, with 7 bases remaining between them. CDR3 loop: CSARPSPDTQYF. DNA for the CDR3: TGCAGTGCTAGACCTAGCCCAGATACGCAGTATTTT.

For this clonotype: The junction differs from germline at one of its ends, possibly a read error. The J gene is TRBJ2-1, the V gene TRBV11-3, with D perhaps being TRBD1 or TRBD2 (6 bases each). The CDR3 length is 13 residues. Germline V gene lookup returns CDR1 SGHNT and CDR2 YENEEA. CDR3 sequence (DNA): TGTGTCAGCAGCTTAAGGGGGGTCAATGAGCAGTTCTTC. As protein: CVSSLRGVNEQFF.

This clonotype was picked up many times. The rearrangement uses TRBV12-3 or TRBV12-4 and TRBJ1-1; the D gene is possibly TRBD1 (5 bases). The germline V and J ends were trimmed by 0 bases and 5 bases, with 25 bases remaining between them. CDR3 length: 19 residues. This chain's CDR3 is CASSLARIGSRERRTEAFF. CDR3 bases: TGTGCCAGCAGTTTAGCGAGGATTGGATCCAGGGAACGGAGAACTGAAGCTTTCTTT.

This clonotype was counted at least ten times. The chain has TRBV6-5 and TRBJ2-7; D ambiguous. This CDR3 spans 14 amino acids. The ends were cut back, 0 bases at V and 5 bases at J, with 11 bases in the middle. The germline V gene has CDR1 MNHEY and CDR2 SVGAGI. The CDR3: CASSYSRSPDEQYF. CDR3 bases: TGTGCCAGCAGTTACTCGCGAAGCCCGGACGAGCAGTACTTC.

This clonotype was observed a handful of times. The V gene is TRBV20-1, the J gene TRBJ1-1, with D possibly TRBD1 on 5 matching bases. Germline CDR1 DFQATT, CDR2 SNEGSKA (reference sequence). V was trimmed by 4 bases and J by 6 bases, leaving 12 bases between them. This CDR3 has 12 residues. The chain's CDR3 is CSAIGVGAEAFF. CDR3 DNA sequence: TGCAGTGCTATTGGGGTAGGGGCTGAAGCTTTCTTT.